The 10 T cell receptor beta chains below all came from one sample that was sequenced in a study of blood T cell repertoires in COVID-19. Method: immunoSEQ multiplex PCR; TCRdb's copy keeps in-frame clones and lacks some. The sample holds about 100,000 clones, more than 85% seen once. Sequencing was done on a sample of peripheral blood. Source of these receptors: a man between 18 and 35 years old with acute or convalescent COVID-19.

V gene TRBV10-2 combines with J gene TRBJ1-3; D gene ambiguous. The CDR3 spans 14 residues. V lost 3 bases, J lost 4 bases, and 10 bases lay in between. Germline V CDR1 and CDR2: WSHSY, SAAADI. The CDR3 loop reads CASSEPGAGNTIYF. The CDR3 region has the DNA TGCGCCAGCAGTGAACCTGGAGCAGGAAACACCATATATTTT.

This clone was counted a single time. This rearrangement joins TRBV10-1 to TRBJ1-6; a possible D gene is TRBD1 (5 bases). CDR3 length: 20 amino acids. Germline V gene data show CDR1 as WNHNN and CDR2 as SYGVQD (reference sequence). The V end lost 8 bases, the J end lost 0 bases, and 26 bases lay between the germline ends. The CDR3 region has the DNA TGCGCCAGCCGGCGGGGCAGCAACTTACCTACACTCTCCTATAATTCACCCCTCCACTTT. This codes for CASRRGSNLPTLSYNSPLHF.

The CDR3 nucleotides read TGTGCCAGCAGCTTTTCGGTGAACACTGAAGCTTTCTTT. Amino acid sequence: CASSFSVNTEAFF. V and J are TRBV11-3 and TRBJ1-1; D gene ambiguous. The CDR3 has 13 amino acids. Germline CDR1 SGHNT, CDR2 YENEEA. The ends were cut back, 3 bases at V and 0 bases at J, with 5 bases in the middle.

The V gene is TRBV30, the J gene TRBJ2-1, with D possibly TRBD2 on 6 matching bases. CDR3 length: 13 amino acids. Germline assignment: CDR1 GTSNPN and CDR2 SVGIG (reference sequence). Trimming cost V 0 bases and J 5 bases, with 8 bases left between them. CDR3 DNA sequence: TGTGCCTGGAGTGTTGGGGGGAACAATGAGCAGTTCTTC. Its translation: CAWSVGGNNEQFF.

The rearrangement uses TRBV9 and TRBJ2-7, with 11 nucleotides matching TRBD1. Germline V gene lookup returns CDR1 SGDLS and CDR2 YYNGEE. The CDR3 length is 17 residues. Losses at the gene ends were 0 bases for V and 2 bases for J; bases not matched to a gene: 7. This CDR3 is CASSVGEGTGGTYEQYF. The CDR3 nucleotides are TGTGCCAGCAGCGTAGGGGAAGGGACAGGGGGAACCTACGAGCAGTACTTC.

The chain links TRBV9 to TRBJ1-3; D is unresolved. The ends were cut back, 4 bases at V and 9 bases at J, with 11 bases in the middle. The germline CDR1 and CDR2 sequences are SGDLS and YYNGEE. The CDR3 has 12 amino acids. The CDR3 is CASSPVSGTIYF. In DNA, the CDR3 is TGTGCCAGCAGCCCAGTATCGGGCACCATATATTTT.

CDR3 DNA: TGTGCCAGCAGCCCCCGGACAGGAACCCAAGAGACCCAGTACTTC. Its translation is CASSPRTGTQETQYF. The rearrangement uses TRBV7-7 and TRBJ2-5; 7 nucleotides agree with TRBD1. V shed 5 bases, J shed 1 base, and the junction held 7 bases outside the gene matches. CDR3 length: 15 residues. CDR1 is SSHAT and CDR2 is FNYEAQ in the germline V gene (reference sequence). The full variable domain, rest sourced from reference TRBV7-7 and TRBJ2-5, is GAGVSQSPRYKVTKRGQDVTLRCDPISSHATLYWYQQALGQGPEFLTYFNYEAQPDKSGLPSDRFSAERPEGSISTLTIQRTEQRDSAMYRCASSPRTGTQETQYFGPGTRLLVL.

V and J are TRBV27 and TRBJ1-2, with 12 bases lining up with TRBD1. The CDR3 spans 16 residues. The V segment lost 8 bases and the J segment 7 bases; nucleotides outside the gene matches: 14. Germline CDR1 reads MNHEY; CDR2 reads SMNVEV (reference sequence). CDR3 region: CASYTGTGGARGGYTF. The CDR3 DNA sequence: TGTGCCAGCTATACGGGGACAGGGGGCGCAAGGGGTGGCTACACCTTC.

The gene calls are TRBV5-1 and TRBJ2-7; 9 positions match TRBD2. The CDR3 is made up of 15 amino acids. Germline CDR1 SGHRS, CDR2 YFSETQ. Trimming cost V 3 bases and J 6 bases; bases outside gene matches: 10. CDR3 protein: CASSSSGGQGLEQYF. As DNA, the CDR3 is TGCGCCAGCAGCTCAAGCGGGGGGCAGGGGCTCGAGCAGTACTTC.

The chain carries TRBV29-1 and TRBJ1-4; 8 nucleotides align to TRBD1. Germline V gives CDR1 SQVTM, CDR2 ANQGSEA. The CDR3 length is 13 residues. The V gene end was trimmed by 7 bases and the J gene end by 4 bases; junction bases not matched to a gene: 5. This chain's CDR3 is CSATGGINEKLFF. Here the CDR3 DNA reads TGCAGCGCCACAGGGGGAATTAATGAAAAACTGTTTTTT.